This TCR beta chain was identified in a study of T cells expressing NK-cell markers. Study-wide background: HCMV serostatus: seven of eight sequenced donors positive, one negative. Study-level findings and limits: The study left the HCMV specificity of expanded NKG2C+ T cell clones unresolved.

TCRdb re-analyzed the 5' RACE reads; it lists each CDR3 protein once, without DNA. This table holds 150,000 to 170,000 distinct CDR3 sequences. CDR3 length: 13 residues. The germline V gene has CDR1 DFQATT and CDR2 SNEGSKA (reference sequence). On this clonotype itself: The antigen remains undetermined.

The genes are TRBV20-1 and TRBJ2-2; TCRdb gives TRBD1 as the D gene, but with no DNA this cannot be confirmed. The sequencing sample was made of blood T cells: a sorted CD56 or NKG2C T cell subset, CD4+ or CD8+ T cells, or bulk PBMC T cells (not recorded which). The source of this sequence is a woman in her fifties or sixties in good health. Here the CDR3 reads CSASPDRTGELFF.